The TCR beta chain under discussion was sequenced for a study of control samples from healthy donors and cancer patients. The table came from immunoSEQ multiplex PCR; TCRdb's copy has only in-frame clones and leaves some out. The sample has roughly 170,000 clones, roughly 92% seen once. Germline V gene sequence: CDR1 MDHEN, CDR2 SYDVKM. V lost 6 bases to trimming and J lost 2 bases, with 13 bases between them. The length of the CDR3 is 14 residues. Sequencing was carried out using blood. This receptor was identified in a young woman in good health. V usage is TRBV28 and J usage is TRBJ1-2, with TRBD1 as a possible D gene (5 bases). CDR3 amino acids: CASSRPTANYGYTF. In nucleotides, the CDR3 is TGTGCCAGCAGCCGCCCGACAGCGAACTATGGCTACACCTTC.